This is a list of T cell receptor beta chains from one sample in a study of T-cell reconstitution after alpha-beta-depleted transplantation in children. TCRdb called the PCR reads again in MiXCR, with one record for every CDR3 protein. The sample has around 450,000 distinct CDR3 sequences, roughly 43% seen once. This specimen was PBMCs, taken before TCRalphabeta/CD19-depleted stem cell transplant. The receptors come from a girl between 2 and 10 years old with aplastic anemia, due to receive a stem cell transplant. The CDR3 runs from the conserved cysteine through the conserved F or W. The D gene is left open where the match is weak. Clone size is shown for a subset of rows, as once, few, many or a class of expanded clone.

-,TRBJ1-2,many,TRBV20-1,TGCAGTGCTACCCCGGACAGCTATGGCTACACCTTC,CSATPDSYGYTF
TRBD2,TRBJ2-3,-,TRBV20-1,TGCAGTGCTACGAGCGGGAGGGCCACAGATACGCAGTATTTT,CSATSGRATDTQYF
-,TRBJ2-7,-,TRBV20-1,TGCAGTTCAAGACAGGCCCCTGCGGGGGAGCAGTACTTC,CSSRQAPAGEQYF
-,TRBJ1-1,few,TRBV20-1,TGCAGTGCTTTCGGGCAGGGGAACACTGAAGCTTTCTTT,CSAFGQGNTEAFF
-,TRBJ2-6,-,TRBV7-1,TGTGCCAGCAGCGGGGGGGCCGGACAGGGCATTGGGGCCAACGTCCTGACTTTC,CASSGGAGQGIGANVLTF
TRBD1,TRBJ2-1,few,TRBV5-4,TGTGCCAGCAGCTTACAGGGGATCGACTACAATGAGCAGTTCTTC,CASSLQGIDYNEQFF
-,TRBJ2-3,many,TRBV6-5,TGTGCCAGCAGTAACCGGCCCACAGATACGCAGTATTTT,CASSNRPTDTQYF
-,TRBJ1-2,few,TRBV20-1,TGCAGTGCTAGAGAACAGGGTGACTATGGCTACACCTTC,CSAREQGDYGYTF
-,TRBJ2-2,-,TRBV3-1,TGTGCCAGCAGCCAAGATCATCGAAGGGGCCTTCTTCCCCCGAACACCGGGGAGCTGTTTTTT,CASSQDHRRGLLPPNTGELFF
TRBD1,TRBJ2-3,few,TRBV20-1,TGCAGTGCTAGAGTGTTTTTGGGAGACAGGGGGGTTCGGAGCACAGATACGCAGTATTTT,CSARVFLGDRGVRSTDTQYF
-,TRBJ1-1,-,TRBV7-9,TGTGCCAGCAGCTCGGGACGGAACATGAACACTGAAGCTTTCTTT,CASSSGRNMNTEAFF
TRBD2,TRBJ2-1,-,TRBV20-1,TGCAGTGCTATGCGACTAGCGGGAGTTACTAATGAGCAGTTCTTC,CSAMRLAGVTNEQFF
-,TRBJ2-3,many,TRBV4-3,TGCGCCAGCAGCCAAGAAGGTTGGTCAGATACGCAGTATTTT,CASSQEGWSDTQYF
-,TRBJ1-4,many,TRBV7-3,TGTGCCAGCAGCGCGCCACCGGGTCTTACTAATGAAAAACTGTTTTTT,CASSAPPGLTNEKLFF
-,TRBJ2-3,-,TRBV7-8,TGTGCCAGCAGTTCGCGGGACGCTCGCACAGATACGCAGTATTTT,CASSSRDARTDTQYF